This T cell receptor beta chain came from a study of control samples from healthy donors and cancer patients. Assay: immunoSEQ multiplex PCR; the TCRdb copy retains only in-frame clones and omits some. The data contain roughly 120,000 clones, roughly 94% of them singletons. The CDR3 has 13 residues. The ends lost 5 bases at V and 6 bases at J; junction bases unmatched: 4. The germline V gene has CDR1 SNHLY and CDR2 FYNNEI. Material for sequencing was blood. The receptor's source is a man aged 25-40 years in good health. The chain joins TRBV2 to TRBJ2-1, with 7 positions matching TRBD1. CDR3: CASSLRTGNEQFF. The CDR3 DNA is TGTGCCAGCAGTTTGAGGACAGGCAATGAGCAGTTCTTC. The full variable domain, its missing parts supplied by reference TRBV2 and TRBJ2-1, is EPEVTQTPSHQVTQMGQEVILRCVPISNHLYFYWYRQILGQKVEFLVSFYNNEISEKSEIFDDQFSVERPDGSNFTLKIRSTKLEDSAMYFCASSLRTGNEQFFGPGTRLTVL.